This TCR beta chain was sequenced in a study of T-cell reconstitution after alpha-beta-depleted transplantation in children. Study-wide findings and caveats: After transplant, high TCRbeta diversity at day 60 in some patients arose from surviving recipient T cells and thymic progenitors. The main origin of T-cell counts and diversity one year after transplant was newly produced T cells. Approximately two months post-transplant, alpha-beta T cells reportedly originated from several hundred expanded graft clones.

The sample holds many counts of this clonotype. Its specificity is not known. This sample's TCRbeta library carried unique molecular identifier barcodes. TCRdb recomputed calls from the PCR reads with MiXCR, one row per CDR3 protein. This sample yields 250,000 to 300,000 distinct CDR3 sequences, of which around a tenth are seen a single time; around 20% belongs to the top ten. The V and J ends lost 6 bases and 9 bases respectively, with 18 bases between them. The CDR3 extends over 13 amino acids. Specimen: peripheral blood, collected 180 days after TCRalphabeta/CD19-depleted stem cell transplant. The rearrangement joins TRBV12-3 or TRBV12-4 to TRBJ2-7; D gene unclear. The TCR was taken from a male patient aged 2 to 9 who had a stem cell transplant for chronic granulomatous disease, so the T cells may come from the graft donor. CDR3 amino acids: CASSHDWLRRQYF. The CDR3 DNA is TGTGCCAGCAGCCACGACTGGCTTCGGCGGCAGTACTTC.